This passage covers 30 T cell receptor beta chains from one sample sequenced in a study of T cell changes during pregnancy in multiple sclerosis. Measured with immunoSEQ multiplex PCR; TCRdb has only the in-frame clones, and not every one. The sample includes 43,000 or so clones, approximately 91% of them seen just once. Material for sequencing was PBMCs (not recorded whether the cells were cultured). The receptors here all came from a female donor with multiple sclerosis, enrolled in a pregnancy study.

The rearrangement uses TRBV13 and TRBJ1-2; 11 bases are shared with TRBD1. Germline lookup yields CDR1 PRHDT and CDR2 FYEKMQ (reference sequence). This CDR3 has 15 residues. The J segment lost 5 bases and the V segment lost 5 bases, leaving 7 bases of the junction unmatched. CDR3 nucleotide sequence: TGTGCCAGCAGCCCCGGGACAGGGGGTGAATATGGCTACACCTTC. This translates into CASSPGTGGEYGYTF. The variable domain in full, with the rest retrieved from reference TRBV13 and TRBJ1-2, is AAGVIQSPRHLIKEKRETATLKCYPIPRHDTVYWYQQGPGQDPQFLISFYEKMQSDKGSIPDRFSAQQFSDYHSELNMSSLELGDSALYFCASSPGTGGEYGYTFGSGTRLTVV.

The rearrangement uses TRBV28 and TRBJ2-5; TRBD1 agrees at 9 bases. This CDR3 has 15 residues. The germline gives CDR1 MDHEN, CDR2 SYDVKM. J was trimmed by 5 bases and V by 7 bases; bases with no gene match: 11. The CDR3: CASTLAQGAFETQYF. The CDR3 coding sequence is TGTGCCAGCACCTTGGCACAGGGGGCTTTCGAGACCCAGTACTTC.

The chain recombines TRBV5-3 with TRBJ2-5; D gene unclear. TRBV5-3 falls under the ORF class, with uncertain function. CDR3 size: 16 residues. Trimming took off 3 bases at V and 4 bases at J, with 19 bases between the two ends. The CDR3 is CARSSACRPPIETQYF. Written as DNA, the CDR3 is TGTGCCAGAAGCTCCGCTTGTCGGCCCCCGATAGAGACCCAGTACTTC.

V usage is TRBV30 and J usage is TRBJ2-7; D call uncertain. The CDR3 contains 14 residues. Germline CDR1 and CDR2: GTSNPN and SVGIG (reference sequence). With 5 bases removed from V and 2 bases from J, the gap between germline ends came to 16 bases. CDR3 sequence: CAWESPAQTYEQYF. CDR3 nucleotides: TGTGCCTGGGAAAGCCCCGCACAAACCTACGAGCAGTACTTC. The entire variable domain, with the rest obtained from reference TRBV30 and TRBJ2-7, is as follows: SQTIHQWPATLVQPVGSPLSLECTVEGTSNPNLYWYRQAAGRGLQLLFYSVGIGQISSEVPQNLSASRPQDRQFILSSKKLLLSDSGFYLCAWESPAQTYEQYFGPGTRLTVT.

This rearrangement joins TRBV11-1 to TRBJ2-4; D is undetermined. In germline, CDR1 is SGHAT, CDR2 FQDESV (reference sequence). CDR3 length: 14 amino acids. With 2 bases removed from V and 7 bases from J, the gap between germline ends came to 12 bases. The chain's CDR3 is CASSLSVLNNIQYF. The CDR3 nucleotides are TGTGCCAGCAGCTTATCTGTCCTTAACAACATTCAGTACTTC.

The rearrangement uses TRBV27 and TRBJ1-2; possible D gene TRBD1, 5 bases. Germline CDR1 MNHEY, CDR2 SMNVEV (reference sequence). CDR3 length: 15 residues. The ends were cut back, 5 bases at V and 3 bases at J, with 16 bases in the middle. The CDR3 sequence is CASSSKGNWDYGYTF. The DNA of the CDR3 is TGTGCCAGCAGTAGCAAGGGGAACTGGGACTATGGCTACACCTTC.

The chain links TRBV28 to TRBJ2-5; unclear D gene. The CDR3 sequence is 12 residues long. Germline V lookup: CDR1 MDHEN, CDR2 SYDVKM. Trimming removed 3 bases from V and 6 bases from J, with 8 bases in between. The CDR3 DNA reads TGTGCCAGCAGTTTGATATGGAAGACCCAGTACTTC. Protein sequence: CASSLIWKTQYF.

The chain combines TRBV2 with TRBJ2-2, with TRBD2 matching over 11 bases. V was pared by 7 bases and J by 1 base, with 14 bases of the junction left unmatched. Per the germline V gene, CDR1 is SNHLY and CDR2 is FYNNEI. The CDR3 contains 19 residues. The CDR3, as DNA: TGTGCCAGCATCCCCCGGCTAGCGGGGGGCCGGAGGAACACCGGGGAGCTGTTTTTT. Translating it yields CASIPRLAGGRRNTGELFF.

This chain uses TRBV5-1 with TRBJ1-1; D gene unclear. The V end lost 1 base, the J end lost 0 bases, and 10 bases lay between the germline ends. Germline CDR1 reads SGHRS; CDR2 reads YFSETQ. The CDR3 totals 15 residues. The CDR3 sequence is CASSLMGNLNTEAFF. The CDR3 DNA is TGCGCCAGCAGCTTGATGGGTAACTTGAACACTGAAGCTTTCTTT.

This clone was observed a single time. The chain joins TRBV30 to TRBJ1-5; 7 nucleotides agree with TRBD1. This CDR3 region has 13 residues. The J segment lost 4 bases and the V segment lost 3 bases, leaving 3 bases of the junction unmatched. Germline CDR1 and CDR2: GTSNPN and SVGIG (reference sequence). CDR3 nucleotide sequence: TGTGCCTGGAGCCAGGGGGGAAATCAGCCCCAGCATTTT. It translates to CAWSQGGNQPQHF. The variable domain in full, completed from reference TRBV30 and TRBJ1-5, reads SQTIHQWPATLVQPVGSPLSLECTVEGTSNPNLYWYRQAAGRGLQLLFYSVGIGQISSEVPQNLSASRPQDRQFILSSKKLLLSDSGFYLCAWSQGGNQPQHFGDGTRLSIL.

The gene calls are TRBV7-9 and TRBJ1-1; possible D gene TRBD1, 6 bases. The CDR3 consists of 15 residues. The V end was cut by 2 bases, the J end by 7 bases, with 17 bases between. Germline lookup yields CDR1 SEHNR and CDR2 FQNEAQ (reference sequence). The CDR3: CASSLRGGSYREAFF. CDR3 nucleotides: TGTGCCAGCAGCTTAAGGGGGGGTTCTTACCGTGAAGCTTTCTTT.

This sequence joins TRBV7-2 and TRBJ1-5; D is undetermined. This CDR3 is built from 14 residues. Germline CDR1 reads SGHTA; CDR2 reads FQGNSA. The V gene lost 2 bases and the J gene lost 7 bases, with 12 bases spanning the gap. CDR3 sequence reads: CASSLWVGPQPQHF. CDR3 DNA: TGTGCCAGCAGCTTATGGGTAGGCCCCCAGCCCCAGCATTTT.

In its sample, this clone was seen once. The chain has TRBV30 and TRBJ2-5; perhaps D is TRBD1 or TRBD2 (5 bases each). The V gene's germline CDR1 is GTSNPN and CDR2 SVGIG (reference sequence). The CDR3 loop spans 13 amino acids. V gave up 4 bases and J gave up 5 bases, with 14 bases separating them. Here the CDR3 reads CAWTQRWGETQYF. The CDR3 coding sequence is TGTGCCTGGACCCAACGTTGGGGGGAGACCCAGTACTTC.

This clone came up a few times. The V call is TRBV4-3, the J call TRBJ2-1; no reliable D call. This CDR3 has 16 residues. Per the germline V gene, CDR1 is LGHNA and CDR2 is YSLEER. Trimming pared 1 base from V and 5 bases from J, leaving 15 bases between. CDR3 coding DNA: TGCGCCAGCAGCCAAGGGAAGGGTGAGCGTAACAATGAGCAGTTCTTC. The encoded protein is CASSQGKGERNNEQFF.

The chain combines TRBV5-1 with TRBJ2-3; TRBD2 agrees at 7 bases. The J segment lost 2 bases and the V segment lost 1 base, leaving 4 bases of the junction unmatched. The CDR3 covers 15 residues. From germline, CDR1 is SGHRS and CDR2 YFSETQ. The CDR3 sequence is CASSLSSGYTDTQYF. In DNA form, the CDR3 reads TGCGCCAGCAGCTTGTCTAGCGGCTACACAGATACGCAGTATTTT. The full variable domain, in which reference TRBV5-1 and TRBJ2-3 provide the parts outside the CDR3, is KAGVTQTPRYLIKTRGQQVTLSCSPISGHRSVSWYQQTPGQGLQFLFEYFSETQRNKGNFPGRFSGRQFSNSRSEMNVSTLELGDSALYLCASSLSSGYTDTQYFGPGTRLTVL.

The chain has TRBV7-9 and TRBJ2-1; TRBD1 might be the D (5 bases). V was cut by 1 base and J by 4 bases, with 5 bases left in between. The CDR3 runs 13 residues. The germline V gene encodes CDR1 SEHNR and CDR2 FQNEAQ (reference sequence). Here the CDR3 reads CASSLDRYNEQFF. CDR3 nucleotides: TGTGCCAGCAGCTTAGACAGGTACAATGAGCAGTTCTTC.

The chain has TRBV27 and TRBJ2-5, with 8 bases aligning to TRBD2. CDR3 size: 14 residues. The germline V gene has CDR1 MNHEY and CDR2 SMNVEV (reference sequence). Trimming removed 4 bases from V and 4 bases from J; junction bases left unmatched: 5. The DNA for the CDR3 is TGTGCCAGCAGTTATGGGACTAGGGGAGAGACCCAGTACTTC. Its translation: CASSYGTRGETQYF.

The rearrangement links TRBV6-1 to TRBJ2-1; D is unclear. The CDR3 contains 11 residues. Trimming removed 4 bases from V and 9 bases from J, with 7 bases in between. Germline assignment: CDR1 MNHNS and CDR2 SASEGT. The CDR3 DNA reads TGTGCCAGCAGTGGGTTGGTTGAGCAGTTCTTC. Amino acids: CASSGLVEQFF.

J is TRBJ2-7 and V is TRBV7-6, with 10 bases matching TRBD1. The germline CDR1 and CDR2 sequences are SGHVS and FNYEAQ. V was clipped by 5 bases and J by 6 bases; unmatched bases: 4. The CDR3 runs 13 residues. The DNA for the CDR3 is TGTGCCAGCAGCGGCGGGACAGGGGTCGAGCAGTACTTC. It yields the protein CASSGGTGVEQYF.

The chain employs TRBV5-5 and TRBJ1-5; a weak D match, TRBD1 (5 bases). This CDR3 is built from 14 residues. V lost 2 bases and J lost 0, with 6 bases in between. Looked up from germline, CDR1 is SGHKS and CDR2 is YYEKEE (reference sequence). The chain's CDR3 is CASSFQGSNQPQHF. The DNA of the CDR3 is TGTGCCAGCAGCTTCCAGGGTAGCAATCAGCCCCAGCATTTT.

This chain connects TRBV6-1 to TRBJ2-7; no definite D call. V shed 7 bases and J shed 3 bases, with 4 bases lying between them. CDR1 and CDR2 from the germline V gene are MNHNS and SASEGT. The CDR3 spans 10 residues. The CDR3 reads CASKNYEQYF. The CDR3 DNA follows: TGTGCCAGCAAGAACTACGAGCAGTACTTC.

This clone came up a few times. The CDR3 reads CSVTQGIRYGYTF. In DNA form, the CDR3 reads TGCAGCGTCACACAGGGTATTCGGTATGGCTACACCTTC. V usage is TRBV29-1 and J usage is TRBJ1-2; D is possibly TRBD1 (6 bases). The length of the CDR3 is 13 residues. Germline loops: CDR1 SQVTM, CDR2 ANQGSEA. V was shortened by 6 bases and J by 5 bases, with 16 bases between the two germline ends.

The genes are TRBV27 and TRBJ2-3; D is unresolved. Germline V gene sequence: CDR1 MNHEY, CDR2 SMNVEV (reference sequence). Trimming stripped 3 bases from V and 0 bases from J, with 10 bases between. The CDR3 runs to 15 residues. The CDR3 DNA follows: TGTGCCAGCAGTTTCCAGCCCCGGAGCACAGATACGCAGTATTTT. This codes for CASSFQPRSTDTQYF.

V usage is TRBV30 and J usage is TRBJ2-5, with TRBD2 matching over 11 bases. The J segment lost 3 bases and the V segment lost 3 bases, leaving 6 bases of the junction unmatched. Germline V gives CDR1 GTSNPN, CDR2 SVGIG (reference sequence). This CDR3 has 15 residues. The CDR3 DNA sequence: TGTGCCTGGAGCAAACGACTAGCGGGGAAAGAGACCCAGTACTTC. Protein sequence: CAWSKRLAGKETQYF.

The gene calls are TRBV7-2 and TRBJ2-2; D might be TRBD2 (5 bases). CDR3 size: 18 residues. Germline assignment: CDR1 SGHTA and CDR2 FQGNSA. Trimming took 0 bases from V and 0 from J, leaving 14 bases between them. CDR3 amino acids: CASSLASSRVANTGELFF. DNA of the CDR3: TGTGCCAGCAGCTTAGCGTCTAGCCGGGTCGCGAACACCGGGGAGCTGTTTTTT.

This chain links TRBV6-1 with TRBJ1-2; D is undetermined. Trimming stripped 2 bases from V and 4 bases from J, with 8 bases between. The CDR3 is 13 residues long. CDR1 and CDR2 (germline): MNHNS, SASEGT. CDR3 amino acids: CASSELRAYGYTF. The CDR3 nucleotides read TGTGCCAGCAGTGAATTAAGGGCCTATGGCTACACCTTC.

The chain is built from TRBV27 and TRBJ2-3; no definite D call. The CDR3 runs 13 residues. Trimming took 7 bases from V and 1 from J, leaving 9 bases between them. From germline, CDR1 is MNHEY and CDR2 SMNVEV (reference sequence). The CDR3: CASNLRGTDTQYF. In DNA, the CDR3 is TGTGCCAGCAACTTAAGGGGCACAGATACGCAGTATTTT.

This sequence joins TRBV6-5 and TRBJ1-5, with D maybe TRBD1 (6 bases). There are 15 residues in the CDR3. Trimming removed 0 bases at V and 3 bases at J, with 9 bases between. Germline assignment: CDR1 MNHEY and CDR2 SVGAGI. CDR3: CASSYSGGANQPQHF. CDR3 bases: TGTGCCAGCAGTTACTCTGGGGGGGCCAATCAGCCCCAGCATTTT.

This clone was seen only once. V usage is TRBV4-1 and J usage is TRBJ1-2, with 10 bases aligning to TRBD1. From germline, CDR1 is MGHRA and CDR2 YSYEKL. The CDR3 sequence is 16 residues long. V shed 2 bases, J shed 6 bases, and the junction held 9 bases outside the gene matches. CDR3 DNA sequence: TGCGCCAGCAGCCAACATATTTGGACAGGGGGAAATGGCTACACCTTC. This codes for CASSQHIWTGGNGYTF.

The chain recombines TRBV7-9 with TRBJ1-4; 8 bases are a match to TRBD1. The V gene end was trimmed by 0 bases and the J gene end by 7 bases; junction bases not matched to a gene: 4. The V gene's germline CDR1 is SEHNR and CDR2 FQNEAQ (reference sequence). There are 15 residues in the CDR3. The CDR3 reads CASSLADRVSEKLFF. In DNA form, the CDR3 reads TGTGCCAGCAGCTTAGCGGACAGGGTAAGTGAAAAACTGTTTTTT.